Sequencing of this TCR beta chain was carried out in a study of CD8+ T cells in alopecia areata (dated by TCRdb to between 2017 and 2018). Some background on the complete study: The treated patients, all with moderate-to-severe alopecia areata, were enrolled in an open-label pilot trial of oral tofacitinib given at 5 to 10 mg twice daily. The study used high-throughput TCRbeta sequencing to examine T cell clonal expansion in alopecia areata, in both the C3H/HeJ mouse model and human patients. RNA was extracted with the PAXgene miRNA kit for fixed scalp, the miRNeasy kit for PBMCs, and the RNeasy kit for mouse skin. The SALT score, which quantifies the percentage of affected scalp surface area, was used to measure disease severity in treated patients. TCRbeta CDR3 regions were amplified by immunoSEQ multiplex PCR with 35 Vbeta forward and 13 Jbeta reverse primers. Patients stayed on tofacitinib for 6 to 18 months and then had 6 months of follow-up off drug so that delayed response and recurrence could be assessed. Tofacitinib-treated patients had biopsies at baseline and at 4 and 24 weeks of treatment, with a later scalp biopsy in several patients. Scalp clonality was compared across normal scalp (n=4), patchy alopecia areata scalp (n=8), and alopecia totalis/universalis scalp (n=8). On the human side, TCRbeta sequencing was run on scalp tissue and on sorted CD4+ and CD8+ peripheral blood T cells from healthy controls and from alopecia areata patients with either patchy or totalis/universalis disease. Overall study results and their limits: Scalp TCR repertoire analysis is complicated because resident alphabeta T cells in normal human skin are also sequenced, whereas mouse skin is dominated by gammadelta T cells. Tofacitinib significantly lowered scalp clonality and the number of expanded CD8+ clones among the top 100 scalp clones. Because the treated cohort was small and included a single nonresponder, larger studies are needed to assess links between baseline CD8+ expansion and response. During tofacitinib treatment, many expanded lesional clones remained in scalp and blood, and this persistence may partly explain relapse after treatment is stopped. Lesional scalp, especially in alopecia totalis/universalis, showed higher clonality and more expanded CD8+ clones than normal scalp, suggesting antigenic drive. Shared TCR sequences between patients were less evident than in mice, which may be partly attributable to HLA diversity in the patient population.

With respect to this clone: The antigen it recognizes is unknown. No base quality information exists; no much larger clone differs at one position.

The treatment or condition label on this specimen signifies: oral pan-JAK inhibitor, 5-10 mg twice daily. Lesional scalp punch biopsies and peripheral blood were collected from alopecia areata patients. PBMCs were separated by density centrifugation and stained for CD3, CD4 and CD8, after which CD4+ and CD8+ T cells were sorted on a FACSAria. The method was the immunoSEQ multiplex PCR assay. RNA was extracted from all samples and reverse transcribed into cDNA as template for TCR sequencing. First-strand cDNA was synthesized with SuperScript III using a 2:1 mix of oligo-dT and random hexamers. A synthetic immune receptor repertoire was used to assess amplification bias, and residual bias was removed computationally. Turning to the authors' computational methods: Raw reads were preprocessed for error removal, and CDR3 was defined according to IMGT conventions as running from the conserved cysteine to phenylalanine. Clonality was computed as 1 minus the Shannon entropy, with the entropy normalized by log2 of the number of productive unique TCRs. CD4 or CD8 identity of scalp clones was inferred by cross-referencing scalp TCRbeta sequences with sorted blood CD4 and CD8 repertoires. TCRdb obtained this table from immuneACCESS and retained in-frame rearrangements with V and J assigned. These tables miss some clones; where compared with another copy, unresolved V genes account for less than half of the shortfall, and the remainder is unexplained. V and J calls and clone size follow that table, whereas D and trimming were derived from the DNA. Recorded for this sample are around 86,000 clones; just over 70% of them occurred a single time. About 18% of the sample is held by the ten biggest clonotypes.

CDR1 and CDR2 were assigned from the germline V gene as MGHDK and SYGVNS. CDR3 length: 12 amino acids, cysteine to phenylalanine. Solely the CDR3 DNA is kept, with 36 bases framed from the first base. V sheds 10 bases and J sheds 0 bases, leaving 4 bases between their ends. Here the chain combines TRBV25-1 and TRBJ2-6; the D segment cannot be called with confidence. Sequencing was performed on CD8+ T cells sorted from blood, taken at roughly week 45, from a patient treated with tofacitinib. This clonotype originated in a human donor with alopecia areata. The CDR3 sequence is CATGSGANVLTF. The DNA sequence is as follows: TGTGCCACGGGCTCTGGGGCCAACGTCCTGACTTTC. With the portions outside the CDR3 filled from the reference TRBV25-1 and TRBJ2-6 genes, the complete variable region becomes EADIYQTPRYLVIGTGKKITLECSQTMGHDKMYWYQQDPGMELHLIHYSYGVNSTEKGDLSSESTVSRIRTEHFPLTLESARPSHTSQYLCATGSGANVLTFGAGSRLTVL.